Shown below are 7 T cell receptor beta chains from a single sample sequenced in a study of radiation and T cells in renal cell carcinoma (dated by TCRdb to about 2020). The method was the immunoSEQ multiplex PCR assay. TCRdb carries this immuneACCESS record with in-frame sequences only. Its versions omit some clonotypes, under half of them owing to an unresolved V gene in the studies checked, with the rest unexplained. The sample table holds about 77,000 clones, of which approximately 87% were seen once. The ten biggest clones cover about 2.4% of the sample. Explained via the paper, the time point label denotes: blood 4 weeks post-SBRT, at nephrectomy. The meaning of the sample's treatment or condition label: 15 Gy SBRT to primary tumor, nephrectomy 4 weeks later. The input for sequencing was blood, taken from a patient whose treatment included radiotherapy and nephrectomy. These TCRs come from a woman aged 60-75 years with renal cell carcinoma.

V usage is TRBV7-8 and J usage is TRBJ1-1; weak D call: TRBD1 (6 bases). Germline-derived CDR1 and CDR2 are SGHVS and FQNEAQ. This CDR3 is built from 13 residues. V lost 6 bases and J lost 2, with 10 bases in between. CDR3 sequence reads: CASSLQGNTEAFF. The CDR3 region has the DNA TGTGCCAGCAGTTTACAGGGCAACACTGAAGCTTTCTTT.

The chain carries TRBV7-2 and TRBJ1-1; 8 positions match TRBD1. Germline V gene sequence: CDR1 SGHTA, CDR2 FQGNSA. V gave up 3 bases and J gave up 1 base; unmatched junction bases: 7. The CDR3 totals 16 residues. The CDR3 protein is CASSFQGAERNTEAFF. DNA of the CDR3: TGTGCCAGCAGCTTTCAGGGGGCAGAGCGGAACACTGAAGCTTTCTTT.

This clone was observed a few times. This sequence joins TRBV7-3 and TRBJ2-3, with D unclear. Germline values: CDR1 SGHTA, CDR2 FQGTGA. Trimming removed 5 bases from V and 3 bases from J, with 9 bases in between. There are 13 residues in the CDR3. As DNA, the CDR3 is TGTGCCAGCAGCCCCGCGGAAACAGATACGCAGTATTTT. This gives the protein CASSPAETDTQYF.

A few counts support this clone. CDR3: CASSLEGAGGSYEQYF. CDR3 nucleotide sequence: TGTGCCAGCAGCTTAGAGGGAGCGGGGGGTTCCTACGAGCAGTACTTC. V is TRBV13 and J is TRBJ2-7; 9 positions agree with TRBD2. CDR1 and CDR2 from the germline V gene are PRHDT and FYEKMQ (reference sequence). This CDR3 region has 16 residues. V dropped 1 base and J dropped 1; count of bases not matched to a gene: 5. The variable domain in full, completed from reference TRBV13 and TRBJ2-7, reads AAGVIQSPRHLIKEKRETATLKCYPIPRHDTVYWYQQGPGQDPQFLISFYEKMQSDKGSIPDRFSAQQFSDYHSELNMSSLELGDSALYFCASSLEGAGGSYEQYFGPGTRLTVT.

V usage is TRBV9 and J usage is TRBJ1-2; D not certain. Trimming took 3 bases from V and 3 from J, leaving 6 bases between them. The CDR3 consists of 12 residues. The germline gives CDR1 SGDLS, CDR2 YYNGEE. CDR3 protein: CASSADYYGYTF. As DNA, the CDR3 is TGTGCCAGCAGCGCCGATTACTATGGCTACACCTTC.

The gene calls are TRBV5-1 and TRBJ1-6, with D uncertain. The CDR3 has 16 amino acids. Trimming left V 0 bases short and J 3 bases short, with 10 bases between. CDR1 SGHRS and CDR2 YFSETQ come from the germline V gene. CDR3 sequence (DNA): TGCGCCAGCAGCTTGGATGCAGGCTTCTATAATTCACCCCTCCACTTT. This sequence encodes CASSLDAGFYNSPLHF.

The chain carries TRBV18 and TRBJ1-2; maybe TRBD1 (5 bases). The CDR3 consists of 15 residues. CDR1 KGHSH and CDR2 LQKENI come from the germline V gene. V was trimmed by 3 bases and J by 4 bases, leaving 15 bases between them. The CDR3 sequence is CASSPGGTTVYGYTF. Written as DNA, the CDR3 is TGTGCCAGCTCACCGGGGGGGACGACAGTCTATGGCTACACCTTC.